This T cell receptor beta chain is drawn from a study of blood T cells in healthy people across ages. This clonotype has only a few counts. Antigen unknown. Study-wide results and limits: It was held that diversity estimates obtained from one million T cells represented underestimates.

Extraction of total RNA produced a minimum of 5 micrograms from each sample. Next came a second PCR, run for roughly 6 to 11 cycles, which used a sample-barcoded 5' primer along with a J-beta primer mix. TCRdb re-analysed the 5' RACE reads in MiXCR, keeping a single row per CDR3 protein. Of around 700,000 distinct CDR3 sequences in the sample, just under 25% are singletons; the top ten hold more than 8%. The length of the CDR3 is 14 residues. Germline lookup yields CDR1 SGHVS and CDR2 FQNEAQ. This sample was also put to use in a study of T cells of mothers and their children. That paper states: cDNA was synthesized from all extracted RNA at around 1.5 ug per reaction.

Material for sequencing was blood. The J gene is TRBJ2-5, the V gene TRBV7-8; D remains ambiguous. The J call may not be correct, given that the DNA end is closer to TRBJ2-1. The sequence was collected from a boy aged 5-17 years in good health. CDR3 sequence: CASSLGPSHNEQFF. CDR3 sequence (DNA): TGTGCCAGCAGCTTAGGTCCCAGTCACAATGAGCAGTTCTTC.